The clone carrying this T cell receptor (beta chain) was observed a few times. Separate alpha and beta amplification began at the second PCR step. Overnight CMV lysate stimulation of fresh PBMCs defined donor CMV status by CD4+ IFNgamma. Cells stained for CD3, CD4, CD8, CD45RA and CD27 were sorted into four subsets. This sample was included in a study of naive and memory T cell subsets. In germline, CDR1 is SEHNR, CDR2 FQNEAQ (reference sequence). The J segment lost 3 bases and the V segment lost 3 bases, leaving 5 bases of the junction unmatched. This CDR3 comprises 15 residues. The beta constant-region primer was an equimolar mix of two oligonucleotides covering TRBC1 and TRBC2. The cDNA 3' end received a ligated single-stranded oligonucleotide carrying the SP2 primer and a 12-nucleotide UMI. MiXCR was run by TCRdb on the UMI-ligation and nested PCR reads, yielding one entry per CDR3 protein. The profile shows 130,000 to 150,000 distinct CDR3 sequences, approximately 15% of them singletons.

V usage is TRBV7-9 and J usage is TRBJ2-1; 7 nucleotides agree with TRBD2. The TCR originated in a human donor in good health. Specimen: naive CD4+ T cells from blood. CDR3 sequence reads: CASSFAGVRYNEQFF. As DNA, the CDR3 is TGTGCCAGCAGCTTTGCGGGAGTGCGCTACAATGAGCAGTTCTTC.